This TCR beta chain was sequenced for a study of blood T cell repertoires in COVID-19 (dated by TCRdb to the early 2020s). Context from the whole study: The collaborator samples originated in the United States, Italy and Spain and spanned the acute and convalescent phases of COVID-19. The material from the prospective study consisted of cDNA or gDNA derived from T cells, B-cell-depleted T cells, or PBMCs. The dataset comprised deeply sampled blood TCRbeta repertoires from subjects exposed to, actively infected with, or recovered from COVID-19. The repertoires were released in a freely available public database intended as a resource for research on the immune response to SARS-CoV-2. Samples were obtained from the ongoing ImmuneRACE study (first 160 participants) and from some 1,300 subjects provided by 6 global collaborators. Nearly every sample came with metadata listing a de-identified subject ID, COVID-19 status, age in years and sex. Where available, HLA class I and class II types were taken from metadata supplied by the sample provider and were not determined by assay-based typing. Here is what the overall study found, with its caveats: The quantity of clinical and demographic metadata differed by source and by participant and was supplied without curation.

Inclusive of the bounding cysteine and phenylalanine, the CDR3 is 13 residues long. Only CDR3 DNA remains: 39 bases, in frame from the first base. CDR1 and CDR2 were assigned from the germline V gene as SGHNT and YENEEA. The junction carries 6 bases between V and J, which are trimmed by 3 bases and 1 base respectively. Each collaborating institution followed its own protocols to collect whole blood in K2EDTA tubes. For TCRbeta analysis, collaborator samples were shipped as frozen whole blood, as isolated PBMCs, or as DNA extracted from either sample type. Details on this clone: The antigen it recognizes is unknown. No clone much larger than this one lies a single base away; base qualities are absent.

TCRbeta CDR3 regions were amplified from genomic DNA using the immunoSEQ Assay, a bias-controlled multiplex PCR. Regarding the original processing steps: The number of nucleated cells in each sample was estimated from the amplification of reference gene primers within the assay. To quantify the absolute abundance of each unique TCRbeta CDR3 rearrangement, sequence reads were collapsed and filtered. For each sample, productive Simpson clonality was calculated by taking the square root of Simpson's diversity index across productive rearrangements. Sourced from immuneACCESS, this table was stored by TCRdb with only in-frame sequences that have V and J called. A share of the clones is absent; for the studies checked, an unresolved V gene accounts for under half, and the remainder has no known explanation. D and trimming were read from the DNA, whereas the V and J calls and clone size are those reported in that table. The sample includes 150,000 to 200,000 clones, with roughly nine tenths observed a single time. The biggest ten clones account for 18% of the sample.

The chain joins TRBV11-3 to TRBJ1-1, with the D gene not confidently named. The TCR comes from a man aged 55 to 70 with active or convalescent COVID-19. The sample consisted of peripheral blood. The CDR3 corresponds to CASSFTENTEAFF. The DNA reads as follows: TGTGCCAGCAGCTTTACAGAGAACACTGAAGCTTTCTTT.